This T cell receptor beta chain was observed in a study of blood T cell repertoires in COVID-19. The wider study: Spain, Italy and the United States supplied samples that represented acute and convalescent COVID-19. PBMCs, B-cell-depleted T cells, or T cells provided the cDNA or gDNA that made up the material.

The CDR3 has 15 residues. V was pared by 5 bases and J by 7 bases, with 16 bases between. Germline loops: CDR1 SGHTS, CDR2 YDEGEE. In Seattle, patients joined the study during active infection and were tracked longitudinally. Original analysis: Using reference gene primer amplification, nucleated cell counts were estimated. Repertoires were generated with immunoSEQ multiplex PCR, while TCRdb's copy carries only in-frame clones and drops some. From that table come the V and J calls and clone size; the DNA was used to work out D and trimming. The data contain about 150,000 clones, approximately 86% of them singletons. This clone has only one observation.

The sequence derives from a man older than 75 with COVID-19, enrolled during active disease. Sequences were obtained from peripheral blood. The gene calls are TRBV5-8 and TRBJ1-6, with D tentatively TRBD1 (5 bases). The CDR3 loop reads CASSGGTRGNSPLHF. CDR3 bases: TGTGCCAGCAGTGGGGGGACCCGCGGGAATTCACCCCTCCACTTT. The full variable domain, its missing parts supplied by reference TRBV5-8 and TRBJ1-6, is EAGVTQSPTHLIKTRGQQATLRCSPISGHTSVYWYQQALGLGLQFLLWYDEGEERNRGNFPPRFSGRQFPNYSSELNVNALELEDSALYLCASSGGTRGNSPLHFGNGTRLTVT.